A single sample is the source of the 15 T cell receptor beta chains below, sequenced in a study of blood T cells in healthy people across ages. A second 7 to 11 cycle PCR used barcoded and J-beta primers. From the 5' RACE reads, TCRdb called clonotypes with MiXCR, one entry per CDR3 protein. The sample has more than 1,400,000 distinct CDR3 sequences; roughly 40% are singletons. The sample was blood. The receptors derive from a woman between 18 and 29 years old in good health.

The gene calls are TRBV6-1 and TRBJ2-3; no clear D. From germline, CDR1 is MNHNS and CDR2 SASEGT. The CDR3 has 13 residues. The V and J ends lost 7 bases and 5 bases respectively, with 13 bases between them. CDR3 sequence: CASIRDLGDTQYF. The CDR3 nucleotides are TGTGCCAGCATTCGTGACCTGGGAGATACGCAGTATTTT.

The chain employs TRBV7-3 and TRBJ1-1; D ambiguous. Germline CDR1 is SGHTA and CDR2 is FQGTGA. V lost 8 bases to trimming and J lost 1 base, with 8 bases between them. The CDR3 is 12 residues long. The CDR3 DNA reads TGTGCCAGCGCCTCAGGGAACACTGAAGCTTTCTTT. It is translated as CASASGNTEAFF. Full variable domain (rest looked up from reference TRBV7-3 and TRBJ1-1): GAGVSQTPSNKVTEKGKYVELRCDPISGHTALYWYRQSLGQGPEFLIYFQGTGAADDSGLPNDRFFAVRPEGSVSTLKIQRTERGDSAVYLCASASGNTEAFFGQGTRLTVV.

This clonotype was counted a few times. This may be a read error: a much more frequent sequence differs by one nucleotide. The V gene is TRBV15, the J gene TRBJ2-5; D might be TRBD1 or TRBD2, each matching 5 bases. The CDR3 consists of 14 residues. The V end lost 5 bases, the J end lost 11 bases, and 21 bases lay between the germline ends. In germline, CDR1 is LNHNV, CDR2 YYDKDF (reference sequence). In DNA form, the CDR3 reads TGTGCCACCAGCCCTCCAACGGGGCAGAATGAGCAGTACTTC. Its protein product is CATSPPTGQNEQYF.

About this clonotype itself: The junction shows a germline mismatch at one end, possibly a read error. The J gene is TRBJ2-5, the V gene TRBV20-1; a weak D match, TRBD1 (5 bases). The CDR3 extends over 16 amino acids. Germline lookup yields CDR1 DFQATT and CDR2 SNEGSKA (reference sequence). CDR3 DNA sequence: TGCAGTGCCAGAGATTTCGACAGACCGTACCAAGAGACCCAGTACTTC. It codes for CSARDFDRPYQETQYF.

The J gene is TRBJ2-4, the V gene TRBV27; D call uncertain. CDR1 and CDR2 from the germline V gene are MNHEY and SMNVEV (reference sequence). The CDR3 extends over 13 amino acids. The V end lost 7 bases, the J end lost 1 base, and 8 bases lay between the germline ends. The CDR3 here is CASTSYAKNIQYF. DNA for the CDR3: TGTGCCAGCACCTCCTACGCCAAAAACATTCAGTACTTC.

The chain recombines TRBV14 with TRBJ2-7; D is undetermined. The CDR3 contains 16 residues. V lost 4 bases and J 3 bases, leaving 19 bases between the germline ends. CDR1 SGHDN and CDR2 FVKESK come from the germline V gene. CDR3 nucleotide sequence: TGTGCCAGCAGCCCTCTTTCCAAAGGAGCAGGCTACGAGCAGTACTTC. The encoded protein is CASSPLSKGAGYEQYF.

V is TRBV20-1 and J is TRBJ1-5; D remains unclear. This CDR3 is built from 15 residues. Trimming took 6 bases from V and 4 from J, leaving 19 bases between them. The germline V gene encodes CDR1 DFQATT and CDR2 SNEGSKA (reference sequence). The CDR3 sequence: CSAHGGQATNQPQHF. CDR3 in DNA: TGCAGTGCCCACGGAGGGCAGGCTACTAATCAGCCCCAGCATTTT.

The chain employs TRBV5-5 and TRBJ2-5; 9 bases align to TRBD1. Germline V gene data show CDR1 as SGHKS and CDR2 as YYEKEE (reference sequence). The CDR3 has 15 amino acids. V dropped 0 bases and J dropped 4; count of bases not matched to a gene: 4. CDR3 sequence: CASSLGGTGLETQYF. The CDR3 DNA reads TGTGCCAGCAGCTTGGGCGGGACAGGGCTAGAGACCCAGTACTTC.

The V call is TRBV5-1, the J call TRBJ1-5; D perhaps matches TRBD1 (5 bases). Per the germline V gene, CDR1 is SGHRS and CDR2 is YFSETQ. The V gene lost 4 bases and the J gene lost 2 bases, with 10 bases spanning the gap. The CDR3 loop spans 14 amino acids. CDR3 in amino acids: CASSRDGGNQPQHF. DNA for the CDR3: TGCGCCAGCAGCCGGGACGGAGGCAATCAGCCCCAGCATTTT.

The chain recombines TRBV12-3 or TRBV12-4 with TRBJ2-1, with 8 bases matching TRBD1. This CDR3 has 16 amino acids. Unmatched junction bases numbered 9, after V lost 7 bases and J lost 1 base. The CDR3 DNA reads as TGTGCCAGCAAAATAAGGACAGGGAAGTCCTACAATGAGCAGTTCTTC. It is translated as CASKIRTGKSYNEQFF.

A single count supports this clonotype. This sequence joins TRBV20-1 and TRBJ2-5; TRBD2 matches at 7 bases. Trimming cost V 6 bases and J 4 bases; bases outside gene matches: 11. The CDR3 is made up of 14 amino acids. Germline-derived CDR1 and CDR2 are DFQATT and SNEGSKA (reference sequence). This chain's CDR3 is CSALAPGEGETQYF. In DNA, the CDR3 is TGCAGTGCCCTGGCCCCGGGGGAGGGAGAGACCCAGTACTTC.

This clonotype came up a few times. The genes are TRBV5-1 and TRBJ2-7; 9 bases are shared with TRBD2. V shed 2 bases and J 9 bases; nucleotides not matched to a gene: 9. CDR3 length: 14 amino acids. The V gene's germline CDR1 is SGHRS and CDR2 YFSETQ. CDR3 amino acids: CASSFGGGALGQYF. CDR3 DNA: TGCGCCAGCAGCTTCGGCGGGGGGGCCCTAGGGCAGTACTTC.

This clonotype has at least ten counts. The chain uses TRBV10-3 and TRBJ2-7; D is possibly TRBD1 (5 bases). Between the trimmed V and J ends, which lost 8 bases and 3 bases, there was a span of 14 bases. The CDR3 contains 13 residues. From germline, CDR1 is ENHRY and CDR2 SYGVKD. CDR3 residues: CAIVDKTGYEQYF. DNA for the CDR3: TGTGCCATCGTGGACAAAACGGGCTACGAGCAGTACTTC.

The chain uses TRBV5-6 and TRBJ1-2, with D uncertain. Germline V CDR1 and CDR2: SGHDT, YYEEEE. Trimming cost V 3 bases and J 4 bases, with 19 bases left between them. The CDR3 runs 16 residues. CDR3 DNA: TGTGCCAGCAGCTCACCTGCACAAACTTGGGGCTATGGCTACACCTTC. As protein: CASSSPAQTWGYGYTF.

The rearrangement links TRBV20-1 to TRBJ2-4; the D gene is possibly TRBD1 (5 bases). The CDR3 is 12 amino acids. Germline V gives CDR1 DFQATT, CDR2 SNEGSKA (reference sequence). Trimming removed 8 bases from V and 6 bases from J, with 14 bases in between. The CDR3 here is CSPQEQGNIQYF. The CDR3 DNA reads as TGCAGTCCCCAGGAGCAGGGAAACATTCAGTACTTC.